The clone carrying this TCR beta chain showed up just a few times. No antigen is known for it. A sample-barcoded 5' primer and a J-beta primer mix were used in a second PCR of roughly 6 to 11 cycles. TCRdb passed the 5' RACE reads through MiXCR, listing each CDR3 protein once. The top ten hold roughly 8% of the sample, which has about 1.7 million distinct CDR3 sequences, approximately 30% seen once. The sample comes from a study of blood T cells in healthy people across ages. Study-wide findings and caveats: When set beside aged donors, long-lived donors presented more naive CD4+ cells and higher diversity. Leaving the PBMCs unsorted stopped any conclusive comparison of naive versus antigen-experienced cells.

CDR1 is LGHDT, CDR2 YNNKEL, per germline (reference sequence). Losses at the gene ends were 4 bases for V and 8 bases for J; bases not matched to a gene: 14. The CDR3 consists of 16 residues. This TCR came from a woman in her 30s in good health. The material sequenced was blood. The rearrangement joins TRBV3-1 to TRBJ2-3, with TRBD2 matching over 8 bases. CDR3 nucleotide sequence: TGTGCCAGCAGCCGGACCGGGACTAGATACGACGGTACGCAGTATTTT. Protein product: CASSRTGTRYDGTQYF.